Listed here is a single T cell receptor beta chain. Its antigen target is currently unknown. Within one base of it there is no much larger clone, and no base qualities were kept. This specimen belongs to a study of T cells after yellow fever vaccination (dated by TCRdb to between 2019 and 2020). Regarding the research as a whole: The SMART-Seq v4 Ultra Low Input RNA kit was used to prepare libraries from fractions with low cell numbers. The cohort comprised two healthy male donors, one aged 18 to 30 and one aged 30 to 40 years. Blood was drawn at multiple timepoints before and after primary and secondary immunization, with bulk PBMC replicates and cell subsets isolated. Bulk TCR alpha and beta repertoires were sequenced longitudinally to track T-cell clones before and after primary and booster YFV17D yellow fever vaccination. Paper-wide results and their limitations: Computational filtering was required because FACS-sorted repertoires could contain abundant contaminating clonotypes from the bulk population. Most clones expanded after primary vaccination were re-detected after the booster (approximately 96% of CD4 and around 86% of CD8), suggesting broad memory maintenance. Because the study included only two donors, the extent to which the findings can be generalized is limited. A small fraction of clonotypes showed up in both the CD4 and CD8 compartments, probably as a result of convergent recombination. The secondary T-cell response was weaker than the primary response but faster, peaking on day 5 instead of day 15.

Reading the label with the study, this specimen's treatment or condition is: live attenuated yellow fever vaccine strain. At every blood-draw timepoint, two biological replicates of bulk PBMCs were collected. A standard Ficoll-Paque protocol was used to isolate PBMCs from peripheral blood. RNA was extracted with TriZol from bulk PBMCs, CD4 and CD8 fractions, and dextramer-positive and dextramer-negative fractions. TCR cDNA was synthesized by 5'RACE template switching, which introduced a universal primer site and unique molecular identifiers. Priming of cDNA synthesis was performed from both the TCR alpha and TCR beta constant segments. Two PCR steps were used to amplify libraries, with sample barcodes and sequencing adapters being added in the second step. Sequencing of libraries was performed on Illumina HiSeq 2500 (2x100 bp) or NovaSeq (2x150 bp). Per the authors' processing: MIGEC handled demultiplexing of reads and collapsing into UMI consensus sequences, while MiXCR performed V(D)J alignment. Using edgeR on replicate PBMC samples, clonotypes were called vaccine-responding if FDR was below 0.01 and the log2 fold change was above 5 up to day 15. Bulk clonotypes were assigned CD4 or CD8 identity according to which sequenced CD4 or CD8 repertoire held them at higher abundance. TCRdb's own reprocessing of the public reads used fastp at Q25 and MiXCR and kept productive beta chains. Every entry covers one CDR3 protein and lists the most common genes and DNA from its rows. Here the V and J calls rest on TCRdb's processing, not on the authors' analysis. For this sample there are 450,000 to 650,000 distinct CDR3 sequences; about a fifth appear just once. The ten largest clones add up to 15% to 20% of the sample.

The CDR3 starts with the cysteine, ends with the phenylalanine, and has 14 residues. Just CDR3 DNA is preserved here, 42 bases in frame from base 1. The germline V gene (reference sequence) specifies LGHDT as CDR1 and YNNKEL as CDR2. Germline trimming amounts to 8 bases on V and 5 bases on J, with 11 as the count of junction bases outside the gene matches. The clonotype originates from a man between 18 and 29 years old who received the YFV17D yellow fever vaccine. The specimen was PBMCs, collected about 21 days after the first yellow fever vaccination. Recombination connected TRBV3-1 to TRBJ2-5; 7 middle bases align to TRBD2. The CDR3 protein is CASGERGVQETQYF. The DNA is TGTGCCAGCGGGGAGCGGGGCGTCCAGGAGACCCAGTACTTC.